A selection of T cell receptor beta chains follows, all from one sample in a study of T-cell reconstitution after alpha-beta-depleted transplantation in children. TCRdb itself ran the PCR reads through MiXCR, one entry per CDR3 protein. The data hold just under 350,000 distinct CDR3 sequences, with around 15% observed a single time. The source material was PBMCs, mostly from graft donor cells, sampled 360 days after TCRalphabeta/CD19-depleted stem cell transplant. These receptors were taken from a male patient under 10 years old who had a stem cell transplant for acute lymphoblastic leukemia, so the T cells may come from the graft donor. CDR3s include the opening cysteine and the closing phenylalanine or tryptophan. D genes are given only for firm matches. Only part of the rows carry a size: once, few, many, or a class if the clone is expanded.

>few|TRBV6-5|TRBD2|TRBJ2-7
CASSYEGLAGAEQYF
TGTGCCAGCAGTTACGAGGGACTAGCGGGAGCCGAGCAGTACTTC
>few|TRBV6-5|TRBD1|TRBJ2-5
CASSYTGQGWETQYF
TGTGCCAGCAGTTATACGGGACAGGGCTGGGAGACCCAGTACTTC
>-|TRBV9|-|TRBJ2-1
CASSVSPNTEQFF
TGTGCCAGCAGCGTATCCCCTAACACTGAGCAGTTCTTC
>-|TRBV20-1|TRBD1|TRBJ2-7
CSAGDRDRGSSIWIYEQYF
TGCAGTGCTGGGGACCGGGACAGGGGCTCATCAATCTGGATCTACGAGCAGTACTTC
>many|TRBV9|-|TRBJ2-3
CASSVRGSSTDTQYF
TGTGCCAGCAGCGTACGGGGGTCTAGCACAGATACGCAGTATTTT
>many|TRBV28|-|TRBJ2-1
CASSSLRPFYEQFF
TGTGCCAGCAGTTCCCTTCGACCCTTCTATGAGCAGTTCTTC
>few|TRBV7-2|TRBD1|TRBJ1-2
CASSGPDRGNYGYTF
TGTGCCAGCAGCGGGCCGGACAGGGGCAACTATGGCTACACCTTC
>-|TRBV24-1|TRBD1|TRBJ2-2
CATSDPDRGNTGELFF
TGTGCCACCAGTGATCCAGACAGGGGGAACACCGGGGAGCTGTTTTTT
>few|TRBV2|TRBD2|TRBJ2-3
CASYGTSGTTDTQYF
TGTGCCAGCTACGGGACTAGCGGGACGACAGATACGCAGTATTTT
>many|TRBV12-3/TRBV12-4|TRBD2|TRBJ2-7
CASSHYSTSGSEQYF
TGTGCCAGCAGTCATTACTCGACTAGCGGGAGCGAGCAGTACTTC
>-|TRBV29-1|TRBD2|TRBJ2-1
CSVRSGGENEQFF
TGCAGCGTTCGGTCGGGAGGGGAAAATGAGCAGTTCTTC
>many|TRBV29-1|TRBD1|TRBJ2-7
CSALGQGAGEQYF
TGCAGCGCCCTCGGACAGGGGGCTGGCGAGCAGTACTTC
>medium-sized|TRBV7-7|-|TRBJ2-7
CASSSPSYEQYF
TGTGCTAGCAGCTCCCCGTCCTACGAGCAGTACTTC
>many|TRBV27|-|TRBJ2-7
CASSWTATYEQYF
TGTGCCAGCAGTTGGACAGCCACCTACGAGCAGTACTTC
>few|TRBV19|-|TRBJ1-3
CASTQGRDTIYF
TGTGCCAGTACACAGGGTCGGGACACCATATATTTT
>few|TRBV2|TRBD1|TRBJ1-1
CASTTGANTEAFF
TGTGCCAGCACCACAGGGGCGAACACTGAAGCTTTCTTT
>-|TRBV5-1|-|TRBJ2-2
CASSLFGGANTGELFF
TGCGCCAGCAGCTTGTTCGGGGGCGCGAACACCGGGGAGCTGTTTTTT
>-|TRBV2|TRBD2|TRBJ2-1
CASSEQRTSEFEQFF
TGTGCCAGCAGTGAACAGAGGACTAGCGAGTTTGAGCAGTTCTTC
>-|TRBV11-1|-|TRBJ2-1
CASSSLRLVGWMDEQFF
TGTGCCAGCAGCTCACTTCGACTAGTCGGATGGATGGATGAGCAGTTCTTC
>few|TRBV7-9|TRBD2|TRBJ2-5
CASSPGLAGGQETQYF
TGTGCCAGCAGCCCCGGACTAGCGGGAGGCCAAGAGACCCAGTACTTC
>many|TRBV5-4|-|TRBJ2-7
CASSLEGPLSYEQYF
TGTGCCAGCAGCTTGGAGGGGCCCCTCTCCTACGAGCAGTACTTC
>-|TRBV5-1|-|TRBJ2-3
CASSFTGGGTDTQYF
TGCGCCAGCAGCTTTACTGGTGGAGGCACAGATACGCAGTATTTT
>-|TRBV5-1|TRBD2|TRBJ2-7
CASSYGTSVYEQYF
TGCGCCAGCAGTTACGGGACTAGCGTCTACGAGCAGTACTTC
>few|TRBV12-3/TRBV12-4|-|TRBJ2-7
CASSSTTSYEQYF
TGTGCCAGCAGTTCCACTACTAGTTACGAGCAGTACTTC
>-|TRBV4-1|TRBD1|TRBJ2-1
CASSQEVLDRGGTQFF
TGCGCCAGCAGCCAAGAGGTGTTGGACAGGGGGGGGACGCAGTTCTTC
>-|TRBV4-3|TRBD1|TRBJ2-5
CASSQTQGAGETQYF
TGCGCCAGCAGCCAAACACAGGGGGCTGGGGAGACCCAGTACTTC
>-|TRBV20-1|TRBD2|TRBJ2-7
CSARGPGLAGAYEQYF
TGCAGTGCTAGAGGGCCGGGACTAGCGGGAGCCTACGAGCAGTACTTC
>-|TRBV20-1|-|TRBJ2-2
CCARSLGGAGKTGELFF
TGCTGTGCTAGATCTCTTGGGGGAGCCGGCAAAACCGGGGAGCTGTTTTTT